The 29 T cell receptor beta chains below come from one sample, sequenced in a study of early stage breast cancer tumors. Clones were sequenced by immunoSEQ multiplex PCR, and TCRdb holds only the in-frame ones, with some missing. The sample yields approximately 50,000 clones, roughly 80% seen once. The sequencing input was blood. All receptors come from a person in their thirties with breast cancer.

V is TRBV7-2 and J is TRBJ2-3; no definite D call. CDR1 SGHTA and CDR2 FQGNSA come from the germline V gene. This CDR3 region has 12 residues. Trimming left V 5 bases short and J 2 bases short, with 5 bases between. DNA for the CDR3: TGTGCCAGCAGCCCGACCACAGATACGCAGTATTTT. Residues: CASSPTTDTQYF.

The V and J genes are TRBV7-8 and TRBJ2-7; the D is unclear. The CDR3 contains 16 residues. Germline CDR1 is SGHVS and CDR2 is FQNEAQ. The V and J ends lost 5 bases and 3 bases respectively, with 20 bases between them. The CDR3 reads CASSPMGQPDLYEQYF. In DNA form, the CDR3 reads TGTGCCAGCAGCCCCATGGGCCAGCCTGACCTCTACGAGCAGTACTTC.

The chain employs TRBV4-1 and TRBJ1-5; no definite D call. The V and J ends lost 0 bases and 5 bases respectively, with 8 bases between them. Germline CDR1 MGHRA, CDR2 YSYEKL. The CDR3 loop spans 14 amino acids. This chain's CDR3 is CASSQDRGYQPQHF. In nucleotides, the CDR3 is TGCGCCAGCAGCCAAGATCGGGGTTATCAGCCCCAGCATTTT.

The chain uses TRBV5-1 and TRBJ2-1, with D unresolved. V was shortened by 0 bases and J by 5 bases, with 3 bases between the two germline ends. CDR3 length: 12 residues. Germline assignment: CDR1 SGHRS and CDR2 YFSETQ. As DNA, the CDR3 is TGCGCCAGCAGCTTGGCAGACAATGAGCAGTTCTTC. It encodes CASSLADNEQFF.

The chain employs TRBV5-1 and TRBJ1-2; 8 bases match TRBD1. Germline V gives CDR1 SGHRS, CDR2 YFSETQ. The CDR3 has 15 residues. V dropped 0 bases and J dropped 8; count of bases not matched to a gene: 9. DNA of the CDR3: TGCGCCAGCAGCTTGGAGGCCCAGGGGGCGGGCGGCTACACCTTC. Amino acids: CASSLEAQGAGGYTF.

The chain couples TRBV6-5 to TRBJ2-7; 12 bases are a match to TRBD2. This CDR3 has 14 residues. In germline, CDR1 is MNHEY, CDR2 SVGAGI. Losses at the gene ends were 2 bases for V and 5 bases for J; bases not matched to a gene: 1. CDR3 coding DNA: TGTGCCAGCAGTTACAGGACTAGCGGGGACGAGCAGTACTTC. This codes for CASSYRTSGDEQYF.

Here the CDR3 reads CASSLSGYYGYTF. DNA of the CDR3: TGTGCCAGCAGCTTAAGCGGGTACTATGGCTACACCTTC. The chain combines TRBV7-2 with TRBJ1-2; D ambiguous. Germline CDR1 is SGHTA and CDR2 is FQGNSA. Trimming removed 2 bases at V and 3 bases at J, with 7 bases between. This CDR3 has 13 residues.

This sequence joins TRBV2 and TRBJ1-5; D gene ambiguous. The CDR3 contains 13 residues. Germline CDR1 is SNHLY and CDR2 is FYNNEI. V was shortened by 10 bases and J by 0 bases, with 10 bases between the two germline ends. The CDR3 protein is CATDPGSNQPQHF. The CDR3 DNA is TGTGCCACGGACCCGGGTAGCAATCAGCCCCAGCATTTT.

The V gene is TRBV27, the J gene TRBJ2-2, with D maybe TRBD1 (6 bases). CDR3 length: 15 residues. The germline V and J ends were trimmed by 2 bases and 1 base, with 8 bases remaining between them. Per germline, CDR1 MNHEY and CDR2 SMNVEV (reference sequence). The CDR3 here is CASSLQGRNTGELFF. DNA of the CDR3: TGTGCCAGCAGTTTACAGGGGCGGAACACCGGGGAGCTGTTTTTT.

The J gene is TRBJ2-1, the V gene TRBV6-4; TRBD1 or TRBD2 may be the D gene (5 bases each). CDR3 length equals 14 residues. V was pared by 0 bases and J by 6 bases, with 9 bases between. Germline V gene lookup returns CDR1 MRHNA and CDR2 SNTAGT. The CDR3 DNA sequence: TGTGCCAGCAGTGACTCAGCTGGGGGCAATGAGCAGTTCTTC. It yields the protein CASSDSAGGNEQFF.

The V call is TRBV7-2, the J call TRBJ2-1; D is possibly TRBD1 (5 bases). This CDR3 has 15 residues. CDR1 SGHTA and CDR2 FQGNSA come from the germline V gene. V lost 2 bases, J lost 9 bases, and 17 bases lay in between. The DNA for the CDR3 is TGTGCCAGCAGCTTACAAACCGGTCAGGGTCCTGAGCAGTTCTTC. Translation: CASSLQTGQGPEQFF.

The chain carries TRBV11-3 and TRBJ2-1, with 13 bases that match TRBD2. In germline, CDR1 is SGHNT, CDR2 YENEEA. Losses at the gene ends were 4 bases for V and 4 bases for J; bases not matched to a gene: 1. The CDR3 has 15 residues. This CDR3 is CASSSLAGGYNEQFF. DNA for the CDR3: TGTGCCAGCAGCTCACTAGCGGGGGGGTACAATGAGCAGTTCTTC.

This clone was counted once. The rearrangement joins TRBV4-1 to TRBJ1-2; 7 nucleotides line up with TRBD1. V lost 3 bases, J lost 3 bases, and 7 bases stayed unmatched. This CDR3 contains 15 residues. Per germline, CDR1 MGHRA and CDR2 YSYEKL. The CDR3 sequence: CASSQGDSLDYGYTF. In nucleotides, the CDR3 is TGCGCCAGCAGCCAGGGGGACAGCTTGGACTATGGCTACACCTTC.

This clone has just a few counts. The V call is TRBV18, the J call TRBJ2-7, with D tentatively TRBD1 (5 bases). V gave up 2 bases and J gave up 0 bases, with 14 bases separating them. The CDR3 runs to 16 residues. The germline V gene has CDR1 KGHSH and CDR2 LQKENI. This chain's CDR3 is CASSPVGWGSSYEQYF. DNA for the CDR3: TGTGCCAGCTCACCAGTGGGGTGGGGCAGCTCCTACGAGCAGTACTTC.

This clone was seen a handful of times. The chain employs TRBV7-8 and TRBJ2-2; 12 bases fit TRBD2. The J segment lost 1 base and the V segment lost 3 bases, leaving 9 bases of the junction unmatched. In germline, CDR1 is SGHVS, CDR2 FQNEAQ. The CDR3 has 19 residues. CDR3 DNA: TGTGCCAGCAGCTTGCGGTTACCGACTAGCGGGGGGAACACCGGGGAGCTGTTTTTT. Amino acid sequence: CASSLRLPTSGGNTGELFF.

The V gene is TRBV5-1, the J gene TRBJ2-5, with D uncertain. Per the germline V gene, CDR1 is SGHRS and CDR2 is YFSETQ. V lost 2 bases, J lost 2 bases, and 10 bases lay in between. This CDR3 comprises 14 residues. The CDR3 region is CASSFQPSQETQYF. The CDR3 DNA sequence: TGCGCCAGCAGCTTTCAGCCCTCACAAGAGACCCAGTACTTC. Filled out from reference TRBV5-1 and TRBJ2-5, the complete variable domain reads KAGVTQTPRYLIKTRGQQVTLSCSPISGHRSVSWYQQTPGQGLQFLFEYFSETQRNKGNFPGRFSGRQFSNSRSEMNVSTLELGDSALYLCASSFQPSQETQYFGPGTRLLVL.

There are a few counts of this clone. This sequence joins TRBV5-6 and TRBJ1-1; 7 bases match TRBD1. Trimming took 4 bases from V and 1 from J; bases not matched to a gene: 7. The length of the CDR3 is 15 residues. CDR1 and CDR2 (germline): SGHDT, YYEEEE. For the CDR3, the DNA is TGTGCCAGCAGCCTTGGGACAGCCCAGAACACTGAAGCTTTCTTT. This sequence encodes CASSLGTAQNTEAFF.

The chain has TRBV11-2 and TRBJ2-1; TRBD2 agrees at 10 bases. The CDR3 is 15 amino acids. Germline CDR1 SGHAT, CDR2 FQNNGV. Trimming removed 5 bases from V and 4 bases from J; junction bases left unmatched: 5. CDR3: CASSRQREGYNEQFF. Written as DNA, the CDR3 is TGTGCCAGCAGCCGCCAGCGGGAGGGTTACAATGAGCAGTTCTTC.

The V and J genes are TRBV6-5 and TRBJ1-1, with D possibly matching TRBD1 (6 bases). Germline V gene lookup returns CDR1 MNHEY and CDR2 SVGAGI. Trimming removed 7 bases at V and 4 bases at J, with 16 bases between. The CDR3 is made up of 14 amino acids. The CDR3 protein is CASISYRGTTEAFF. In nucleotides, the CDR3 is TGTGCCAGCATTTCGTATAGGGGGACCACTGAAGCTTTCTTT.

This clone was seen a single time. This chain joins TRBV4-2 and TRBJ2-3, with 12 bases aligning to TRBD2. The germline gives CDR1 LGHNA, CDR2 YNFKEQ. V shed 1 base and J 4 bases; nucleotides not matched to a gene: 6. The CDR3 has 17 amino acids. CDR3 in amino acids: CASSQASSGRAPDTQYF. For the CDR3, the DNA is TGTGCCAGCAGCCAAGCGTCTAGCGGGAGGGCCCCAGATACGCAGTATTTT.

The chain links TRBV5-1 to TRBJ2-7, with TRBD1 as a possible D gene (5 bases). Germline CDR1 reads SGHRS; CDR2 reads YFSETQ. The CDR3 runs to 15 residues. V shed 2 bases and J shed 0 bases, with 12 bases lying between them. DNA of the CDR3: TGCGCCAGCAGCTTTAGGGGCCAGAGCTCCTACGAGCAGTACTTC. Translating it yields CASSFRGQSSYEQYF.

The gene calls are TRBV2 and TRBJ1-1; 7 bases agree with TRBD1. The CDR3 loop spans 14 amino acids. In germline, CDR1 is SNHLY, CDR2 FYNNEI. V dropped 3 bases and J dropped 3; count of bases not matched to a gene: 4. As DNA, the CDR3 is TGTGCCAGCAGTGAGGGACAGAGTTACACTGAAGCTTTCTTT. It is translated as CASSEGQSYTEAFF.

With regard to this clone: A junction end diverges from the germline sequence, so it may reflect a read error. The chain employs TRBV7-8 and TRBJ2-7; D could derive from TRBD1 or TRBD2 (7 bases each). This CDR3 is 14 amino acids long. In germline, CDR1 is SGHVS, CDR2 FQNEAQ. This CDR3 is CASSTHPPGGDSAF. The CDR3 region has the DNA TGTGCCAGCAGCACGCACCCGCCTGGGGGGGACAGTGCTTTC.

This clone came up a few times. The V gene is TRBV19, the J gene TRBJ2-2; TRBD2 is a possible D gene (5 bases). V was trimmed by 5 bases and J by 5 bases, leaving 9 bases between them. Germline V gene sequence: CDR1 LNHDA, CDR2 SQIVND (reference sequence). The CDR3 is made up of 13 amino acids. The chain's CDR3 is CASSRGETGELFF. The CDR3 nucleotides are TGTGCCAGTAGTCGGGGAGAGACCGGGGAGCTGTTTTTT.

V usage is TRBV11-2 and J usage is TRBJ2-1; perhaps TRBD1 as D (6 bases). Trimming stripped 8 bases from V and 7 bases from J, with 15 bases between. Germline CDR1 and CDR2: SGHAT and FQNNGV. The CDR3 is made up of 13 amino acids. CDR3 loop: CASSQGRLNEQFF. CDR3 DNA: TGTGCCAGCTCACAGGGAAGGTTGAATGAGCAGTTCTTC.

The rearrangement joins TRBV28 to TRBJ2-7; TRBD2 might be the D (6 bases). CDR1 MDHEN and CDR2 SYDVKM come from the germline V gene. The V gene lost 7 bases and the J gene lost 4 bases, with 20 bases spanning the gap. This CDR3 has 15 amino acids. CDR3 nucleotide sequence: TGTGCCAGCAATTTTCGGACGGGAGTTAGGTACGAGCAGTACTTC. As protein: CASNFRTGVRYEQYF.

The chain is built from TRBV7-2 and TRBJ2-7; D is tentatively TRBD1 or TRBD2 (6 bases each). Germline values: CDR1 SGHTA, CDR2 FQGNSA. The V gene lost 5 bases and the J gene lost 4 bases, with 15 bases spanning the gap. CDR3 length equals 14 residues. The CDR3 is CASSPKGGPYEQYF. In DNA form, the CDR3 reads TGTGCCAGCAGCCCAAAAGGGGGGCCTTACGAGCAGTACTTC.

The V call is TRBV19, the J call TRBJ1-1; unclear D gene. Trimming stripped 5 bases from V and 8 bases from J, with 18 bases between. CDR3 size: 14 residues. CDR1 and CDR2 from the germline V gene are LNHDA and SQIVND (reference sequence). The CDR3 sequence: CASSPRGDSSEAFF. The CDR3 DNA reads TGTGCCAGTAGTCCCCGCGGTGACTCAAGCGAAGCTTTCTTT.

The V gene is TRBV6-6, the J gene TRBJ1-6; D is ambiguous. V was cut by 6 bases and J by 5 bases, with 17 bases left in between. The CDR3 extends over 16 amino acids. Germline V lookup: CDR1 MNHNY, CDR2 SVGAGI (reference sequence). The CDR3 bases are TGTGCCAGCAGCCTCGGTGTGGGAAGGAATAATTCACCCCTCCACTTT. Translated, it gives CASSLGVGRNNSPLHF.